Below are 27 T cell receptor beta chains sequenced from a single sample in a study of T cells in Graves' hyperthyroidism and ophthalmopathy. Amplification of TCR beta CDR3 regions was performed using RNA transcripts as template. HTBI primers were used for first-round RT-PCR of the TCR CDR3. TCRdb called the multiplex PCR reads again in MiXCR, with one record for every CDR3 protein. The sample yields around 500,000 distinct CDR3 sequences, 12% to 15% seen once. The specimen sequenced was blood. These receptors all stem from a woman aged 40 to 49 with Graves' hyperthyroidism.

This clonotype has a count of ten or more. The chain combines TRBV2 with TRBJ2-7; D remains unclear. V shed 3 bases and J shed 1 base, with 19 bases lying between them. The CDR3 length is 17 residues. CDR1 is SNHLY and CDR2 is FYNNEI in the germline V gene. CDR3 DNA sequence: TGTGCCAGCAGTGAGAAATGGATAGGCGGCAAGTCCTACGAGCAGTACTTC. This sequence encodes CASSEKWIGGKSYEQYF.

The CDR3 DNA reads as TGTGCCAGCAGCTTGACTATGTCCTACGAGCAGTACTTC. Translating gives CASSLTMSYEQYF. This chain links TRBV7-2 with TRBJ2-7; tentative D call: TRBD2 (5 bases). The CDR3 runs 13 residues. V was trimmed by 3 bases and J by 1 base, leaving 7 bases between them. The germline gives CDR1 SGHTA, CDR2 FQGNSA.

This clonotype was detected a few times. One end of the junction fails to match germline, which may point to a read error. V and J are TRBV7-7 and TRBJ2-1; 11 bases align to TRBD2. Germline V gene sequence: CDR1 SSHAT, CDR2 FNYEAQ (reference sequence). The CDR3 covers 18 residues. DNA for the CDR3: TGTGCTAGCAGCTTAGCAACCGGGACTAGCGGCTCCTACAATGAGCAGTTCTTC. Translated: CASSLATGTSGSYNEQFF.

The J gene is TRBJ2-4, the V gene TRBV14; D not resolved. The CDR3 covers 14 residues. V lost 3 bases and J 8 bases, leaving 14 bases between the germline ends. From germline, CDR1 is SGHDN and CDR2 FVKESK. CDR3 coding DNA: TGTGCCAGCAGCCAGGGCCCTAATGGAGACATTCAGTACTTC. It is translated as CASSQGPNGDIQYF.

The rearrangement links TRBV9 to TRBJ1-1, with unresolved D. Germline CDR1 and CDR2: SGDLS and YYNGEE. Trimming left V 4 bases short and J 3 bases short, with 16 bases between. The CDR3 length is 15 residues. DNA of the CDR3: TGTGCCAGCAGCCCCGGCCCGGGGAGGTACACTGAAGCTTTCTTT. This codes for CASSPGPGRYTEAFF.

This clonotype was detected many times. V is TRBV5-1 and J is TRBJ2-5, with a weak D call TRBD1 (6 bases). This CDR3 spans 15 amino acids. Germline CDR1 SGHRS, CDR2 YFSETQ. Trimming shortened V by 4 bases and J by 2 bases, and 15 bases separated the two germline ends. As DNA, the CDR3 is TGCGCCAGCAGCAATGGGGGCAGCGTTCAAGAGACCCAGTACTTC. Translation gives CASSNGGSVQETQYF.

This clonotype was observed a handful of times. The J gene is TRBJ2-1, the V gene TRBV7-8, with TRBD2 identical over 7 bases. CDR3 length: 17 residues. Germline V lookup: CDR1 SGHVS, CDR2 FQNEAQ. V shed 5 bases, J shed 5 bases, and the junction held 15 bases outside the gene matches. CDR3 residues: CASSTEPWERGNNEQFF. CDR3 DNA sequence: TGTGCCAGCAGCACCGAACCCTGGGAGCGGGGTAACAATGAGCAGTTCTTC.

This chain joins TRBV19 and TRBJ2-1; D is perhaps TRBD2 (6 bases). The CDR3 consists of 15 residues. Germline assignment: CDR1 LNHDA and CDR2 SQIVND (reference sequence). Trimming took off 3 bases at V and 5 bases at J, with 14 bases between the two ends. The CDR3 loop reads CASSMWGLNHNEQFF. The CDR3 DNA follows: TGTGCCAGTAGTATGTGGGGACTTAACCACAATGAGCAGTTCTTC. The complete variable domain, with remaining parts taken from reference TRBV19 and TRBJ2-1, reads DGGITQSPKYLFRKEGQNVTLSCEQNLNHDAMYWYRQDPGQGLRLIYYSQIVNDFQKGDIAEGYSVSREKKESFPLTVTSAQKNPTAFYLCASSMWGLNHNEQFFGPGTRLTVL.

This clonotype has at least ten counts. This rearrangement joins TRBV9 to TRBJ2-5; 9 bases align to TRBD2. Germline V lookup: CDR1 SGDLS, CDR2 YYNGEE. This CDR3 comprises 15 residues. J gave up 5 bases and V 4 bases, and 9 bases lay outside the gene matches. The CDR3 coding sequence is TGTGCCAGCAGCCCCGGCGGCGGGAGGGTGGAGACCCAGTACTTC. It translates to CASSPGGGRVETQYF.

This clonotype was detected many times. The chain uses TRBV30 and TRBJ1-4; no firm D call. Trimming removed 2 bases at V and 8 bases at J, with 15 bases between. In germline, CDR1 is GTSNPN, CDR2 SVGIG (reference sequence). The CDR3 spans 14 residues. The CDR3 DNA reads TGTGCCTGGAGTACGGCAGGCGTTTGGGAAAAACTGTTTTTT. Amino acid sequence: CAWSTAGVWEKLFF.

This clonotype showed up many times. V usage is TRBV7-2 and J usage is TRBJ1-1; D call uncertain. The CDR3 is 13 residues long. Per germline, CDR1 SGHTA and CDR2 FQGNSA. V was cut by 1 base and J by 4 bases, with 7 bases left in between. The CDR3: CASSLVGSTEAFF. The CDR3 DNA follows: TGTGCCAGCAGCTTAGTTGGGAGCACTGAAGCTTTCTTT.

V gene TRBV6-1 combines with J gene TRBJ2-6; D gene unclear. Germline assignment: CDR1 MNHNS and CDR2 SASEGT. The CDR3 loop spans 16 amino acids. With 7 bases removed from V and 1 base from J, the gap between germline ends came to 14 bases. CDR3 nucleotide sequence: TGTGCCAGCACCTGGACCCGAGATTCTGGGGCCAACGTCCTGACTTTC. It translates to CASTWTRDSGANVLTF.

The chain employs TRBV29-1 and TRBJ2-2, with a weak D call TRBD2 (6 bases). The CDR3 runs to 14 residues. Germline V lookup: CDR1 SQVTM, CDR2 ANQGSEA. V lost 5 bases, J lost 1 base, and 11 bases lay in between. The CDR3 sequence: CSVLLAQNTGELFF. The CDR3 coding sequence is TGCAGCGTTTTGCTAGCGCAGAACACCGGGGAGCTGTTTTTT.

This clonotype appeared many times. The CDR3, as DNA: TGTGCCAGCAGTGGGGGGGTGGGGGAGACCTCCCAGCCCCAGCATTTT. Protein product: CASSGGVGETSQPQHF. The chain couples TRBV2 to TRBJ1-5, with D possibly being TRBD1 (5 bases). V was clipped by 4 bases and J by 7 bases, with 20 bases between them. There are 16 residues in the CDR3. Germline-derived CDR1 and CDR2 are SNHLY and FYNNEI.

At least ten counts were recorded for this clonotype. The V call is TRBV5-1, the J call TRBJ1-5; possible D gene TRBD1, 5 bases. Germline values: CDR1 SGHRS, CDR2 YFSETQ. With 0 bases removed from V and 7 bases from J, the gap between germline ends came to 14 bases. The CDR3 runs 15 residues. This chain's CDR3 is CASSLDGTGLQPQHF. The CDR3 coding sequence is TGCGCCAGCAGCTTGGACGGGACGGGTCTGCAGCCCCAGCATTTT.

This clonotype was observed a few times. The chain is built from TRBV29-1 and TRBJ2-7; 8 bases agree with TRBD1. The CDR3 is 17 amino acids. V was pared by 5 bases and J by 0 bases, with 15 bases of the junction left unmatched. CDR1 is SQVTM and CDR2 is ANQGSEA in the germline V gene. The CDR3 loop is CSVRTGFQRLLSYEQYF. Here the CDR3 DNA reads TGCAGCGTTCGGACAGGGTTTCAGCGGCTCCTCTCCTACGAGCAGTACTTC.

This clonotype was seen repeatedly, ten times or more. The CDR3 DNA follows: TGTGCCAGCAGTTCGGGACCAGGGCCCCTCGAGCAGTACTTC. Encoded protein: CASSSGPGPLEQYF. This chain joins TRBV28 and TRBJ2-7; D tentatively fits TRBD1 or TRBD2 (5 bases each). This CDR3 is built from 14 residues. Trimming took off 4 bases at V and 6 bases at J, with 16 bases between the two ends. Germline-derived CDR1 and CDR2 are MDHEN and SYDVKM.

At least ten counts were recorded for this clonotype. The gene calls are TRBV30 and TRBJ1-2; a possible D gene is TRBD1 (5 bases). From germline, CDR1 is GTSNPN and CDR2 SVGIG (reference sequence). Trimming removed 0 bases from V and 1 base from J, with 12 bases in between. The CDR3 totals 15 residues. The CDR3 loop reads CAWSVGGGINYGYTF. Written as DNA, the CDR3 is TGTGCCTGGAGTGTAGGCGGGGGAATTAACTATGGCTACACCTTC.

This clonotype was observed at least ten times. The chain joins TRBV28 to TRBJ2-1; the match to TRBD2 covers 9 bases. Germline-derived CDR1 and CDR2 are MDHEN and SYDVKM. J gave up 11 bases and V 6 bases, and 11 bases lay outside the gene matches. The CDR3 is 14 residues long. The CDR3 DNA is TGTGCCAGCAGCACAGGAGCGGGAGGTCCGAAGCAGTTCTTC. This codes for CASSTGAGGPKQFF.

This clonotype was recorded at least ten times. The V call is TRBV30, the J call TRBJ2-5; weak D call: TRBD2 (6 bases). Per germline, CDR1 GTSNPN and CDR2 SVGIG (reference sequence). Trimming pared 2 bases from V and 4 bases from J, leaving 14 bases between. This CDR3 region has 14 residues. CDR3 nucleotides: TGTGCCTGGAGTTTGGTCGGGGGAGGAGAGACCCAGTACTTC. Amino acid sequence: CAWSLVGGGETQYF.

This clonotype was observed a few times. The rearrangement uses TRBV19 and TRBJ1-1; possible D gene TRBD1, 5 bases. Germline V gives CDR1 LNHDA, CDR2 SQIVND (reference sequence). V dropped 8 bases and J dropped 4 bases, with 14 bases sitting between them. The CDR3 sequence is 13 residues long. CDR3 in amino acids: CASGGVGFTEAFF. CDR3 coding DNA: TGTGCCAGTGGGGGGGTGGGTTTCACTGAAGCTTTCTTT.

This clonotype was observed at least ten times. The V gene is TRBV29-1, the J gene TRBJ2-5; weak D call: TRBD2 (6 bases). Trimming shortened V by 7 bases and J by 1 base, and 13 bases separated the two germline ends. This CDR3 region has 13 residues. The V gene's germline CDR1 is SQVTM and CDR2 ANQGSEA. The CDR3 sequence is CSARGGTQETQYF. CDR3 coding DNA: TGCAGCGCCCGTGGCGGGACCCAAGAGACCCAGTACTTC.

In the case of this clonotype: This may stem from a read error, because a much larger clone lies one nucleotide away. The chain uses TRBV7-9 and TRBJ2-6; perhaps TRBD1 as D (7 bases). Germline V lookup: CDR1 SEHNR, CDR2 FQNEAQ (reference sequence). This CDR3 is built from 16 residues. CDR3 region: CTSSLGGTAGANVLTF. CDR3 nucleotide sequence: TGTACCAGCAGCTTAGGCGGGACAGCCGGGGCCAACGTCCTGACTTTC.

This clonotype showed up many times. The rearrangement joins TRBV3-1 to TRBJ2-1; no firm D call. Germline V gene lookup returns CDR1 LGHDT and CDR2 YNNKEL (reference sequence). Between the trimmed V and J ends, which lost 0 bases and 6 bases, there was a span of 6 bases. The CDR3 contains 13 residues. CDR3 bases: TGTGCCAGCAGCCAAGATTGGACCAATGAGCAGTTCTTC. Translation gives CASSQDWTNEQFF.

This clonotype came up a few times. The V gene is TRBV24-1, the J gene TRBJ2-5, with no clear D. The V and J ends lost 1 base and 2 bases respectively, with 10 bases between them. Germline V gene lookup returns CDR1 KGHDR and CDR2 SFDVKD. CDR3 length: 15 amino acids. The CDR3 sequence: CATSDFSGRQETQYF. Here the CDR3 DNA reads TGTGCCACCAGTGATTTCTCAGGAAGACAAGAGACCCAGTACTTC.

The sample holds a few counts of this clonotype. The genes are TRBV19 and TRBJ2-1, with TRBD2 matching 12 bases. In germline, CDR1 is LNHDA, CDR2 SQIVND (reference sequence). The CDR3 sequence is 17 residues long. Losses at the gene ends were 3 bases for V and 4 bases for J; bases not matched to a gene: 7. The CDR3 nucleotides are TGTGCCAGTAGTATCAAATTTGGGACTAGCGGGTACAATGAGCAGTTCTTC. It encodes CASSIKFGTSGYNEQFF.

The chain joins TRBV4-1 to TRBJ2-2; D not certain. This CDR3 spans 15 amino acids. Trimming took 0 bases from V and 3 from J, leaving 8 bases between them. Germline assignment: CDR1 MGHRA and CDR2 YSYEKL. This CDR3 reads CASSQDDLYTGELFF. The DNA for the CDR3 is TGCGCCAGCAGCCAAGATGACTTATACACCGGGGAGCTGTTTTTT.